This TCR beta chain was captured in a study of cytomegalovirus exposure and HLA in healthy donors listed by TCRdb under 2017. In terms of the full investigation: In an earlier analysis of around 540 of the donors, 250 to 350 Gb of sequence data and 120 million or so unique TCR beta sequences from approximately 180 million T cells were reported. The genetic ancestry cluster associated with self-reported Caucasian donors included around four fifths of the roughly 400 genotyped donors. In addition to the first cohort of 650 to 750 subjects, a separate validation cohort of approximately 110 different subjects was used. A later analysis re-analyzed previously published TCR beta repertoires from several hundred donors and added high-resolution HLA genotyping to study TCR occurrence patterns. A later genetic analysis took genome-wide SNP genotypes for about 55% of the roughly 670 donors and used that subset as a discovery cohort. Every discovery cohort repertoire had been produced on one sequencing platform. HLA typing covered class I and class II loci at four-digit resolution. The later analysis used no new phenotypic data to find candidate immune exposures, relying instead on TCR beta sequences and their occurrence across donors. Donor age, sex, ethnicity and CMV serostatus were compiled together with the repertoire data. Typing coverage varied by locus: about 620-640 donors for A, B, C, DRB1 and DQB1; some 520 for DQA1; over 600 for DPA1; roughly 470 for DPB1. About 280 gigabases of sequencing data and roughly 80 million unique TCR sequences made up an early release that covered under 750 HLA-typed donors. An earlier analysis of 587 of the donors used high-throughput TCR beta sequencing to judge whether each TCR beta V gene segment behaved as functional or pseudogenic. The study was designed to test whether signatures of past pathogen exposure could be identified by cataloging public T cell receptors. The study profiled the T cell repertoires of hundreds of subjects by immunosequencing and related them to cytomegalovirus serostatus. Among 300 to 500 genotyped donors of the cohort, an average of around 240,000 unique TCR beta nucleotide sequences was sequenced per donor, of which about 19% were non-productive. The study combined high-throughput TCR immunosequencing, statistical association of individual TCRs with disease status, and machine learning to predict cytomegalovirus infection status. Because of strong linkage in the cohort, roughly five DR-DQ haplotypes were treated as single units for association and clustering.

Comment on this clone: No cognate antigen has been identified for it. No per-base quality is available; no much larger clone lies one base away.

Library creation used the immunoSEQ multiplex PCR assay. A mixture of 60 forward primers for TCR Vbeta segments and 13 reverse primers for TCR Jbeta segments was used in the multiplex PCR. Amplification of the CDR3 region of rearranged TCR beta genes was performed with a multiplex PCR assay on genomic DNA. Amplified TCR beta libraries were sequenced as 87-base-pair reads on the Illumina HiSeq System. On the authors' methods: A later analysis tallied about 77 million unique TCR beta chains across the 600 to 700 repertoires, and around 12 million of those chains were shared by two or more donors. To remove PCR and sequencing errors, raw reads were error-corrected and collapsed into unique sequences using a nearest-neighbor algorithm that merged closely related sequences. CDR3 sequences were aligned to IMGT reference sequences to assign V, D and J gene segments. For a sequence to be retained, at least a six-nucleotide match to both a V gene segment and a J gene segment was required. A rearrangement was called productive if the CDR3 had no stop codons and remained in frame with V and J, and every other rearrangement was called non-productive. Following IMGT convention, CDR3 was defined as the stretch from the second conserved V-encoded cysteine to the conserved J-encoded phenylalanine. The earlier analysis of about 590 of the donors excluded sequences that lacked an unambiguous match to a single V gene segment. In an earlier analysis of 450 to 750 of the donors, a V segment was called functional when productive rearrangements were above 56.7%, and segregating when the standard deviation between donors exceeded 5%. A statistical classification framework was built for diagnosing cytomegalovirus status from the catalog of TCR beta chain sequences. In a later analysis, TCR nucleotide sequences were compared against IMGT/GENE-DB human TR gene sequences so that V and J genes could be assigned. A later analysis assigned CDR3 sequences and most-parsimonious VDJ recombination scenarios with the TCRdist pipeline. In a later analysis, every TCR beta chain was defined by the combination of its CDR3 amino acid sequence and its V-gene family, and reads without a unique V-gene family were dropped. As a way to deal with suspected cross-contamination and a sequencing artifact, a later analysis dropped over 550 nucleotide sequences that were highly shared and had low generation probability. A later analysis calculated a clonal expansion index for each public chain from normalized within-repertoire ranks of inferred template counts. In a later analysis, generation probabilities were computed with a VDJ recombination model fitted to out-of-frame rearrangements, and the resulting probabilities were checked against IGoR. Hypergeometric tests were used in a later analysis to score TCR-TCR, TCR-HLA and TCR-CMV co-occurrence, with a repertoire-size bias correction applied to the TCR pairs. False discovery rates were estimated in a later analysis by permuting HLA or CMV assignments 20 times. In a later analysis, co-occurring TCRs were grouped using DBSCAN, with TCRdist sequence similarity added in when clustering inside HLA-allele-positive subsets. Co-occurrence clustering excluded repertoires with fewer than 30,000 or more than 120,000 public chains, plus five with anomalous nucleotide sharing. TCRdb holds this immuneACCESS table with in-frame rearrangements only. Some clones are missing; in checked studies, unresolved V genes explain under half, and the rest has no known cause. V and J calls and clone size are as listed in that table; D and trimming were resolved from the DNA. The sample table holds 140,000 or so clones, of which 80% were seen once. The ten largest make up over 1% of the sample.

Results the study describes overall, beyond this receptor: The study gave a list of 150 to 200 TCR beta chains associated with cytomegalovirus. According to a later analysis, parvovirus B19, influenza, CMV and Epstein-Barr virus appeared linked to several top co-occurrence clusters. The sequencing pipeline was judged likely to have produced a cluster of highly shared sequence variants as a technical artifact. Because the 87-base-pair reads could not distinguish some IMGT-functional V segments, including TRBV6-2 and TRBV6-3, those segments were excluded. Across donors, most TCR sequences were observed very rarely, whereas some public TCRs were present in many individuals. In this cohort, only TCR beta chains were sequenced, and detectable features were limited by the absence of alpha or paired-chain data. It was suggested by the authors that the approach could potentially be generalized to other disease states and immunological phenotypes. A later analysis associated about 17,000 TCR beta sequences with specific HLA alleles at a false discovery rate of 0.05. Because HLA typing was unavailable for some donors at each locus, only the typed subset was used in association tests. The presence/absence analyses assumed that sequencing depth was roughly uniform across donors, and that assumption may not be true. In a later analysis, HLA-associated TCR beta chains were found to be more clonally expanded and to have lower generation probabilities than equally common non-associated chains. Correlated functional status among segregating V segments might be attributable to linkage disequilibrium, but an unknown experimental factor could not be ruled out. According to a later analysis, TCR association rates differed among HLA loci, with DRB1 alleles showing the most associated TCRs and HLA-C alleles showing the fewest. Most CMV-associated TCR beta chains appeared to be HLA-restricted in a later analysis, and the HLA associations seemed to be driven largely by CMV exposure. The only immune exposure information available for the cohort was CMV serostatus. Compared with the 666-donor mean, donors in an Asian-associated ancestry cluster had fewer N-insertions in productive TCRs, according to a later genetic analysis. Broadly in line with IMGT annotations, most TCR beta V segments showed up in productive rearrangements about 90% or about 30% of the time in an earlier analysis of some 590 of the donors. Strong co-occurrence of HLA alleles, especially DR and DQ, made assigning TCR associations to individual alleles difficult. A later genetic analysis associated a missense DCLRE1C variant with V-gene and J-gene trimming of TCR beta chains, and an independent cohort replicated the association. A further reported finding was that TCR beta sequences accurately predicted the HLA-A and HLA-B alleles for most subjects in the first cohort. The classifier was reported to diagnose cytomegalovirus status with high specificity and sensitivity in both the original and validation cohorts. Because counts were too low, under 20 rarely observed V segments, including chromosome 9 orphons, were left out of the earlier analysis of over 550 of the donors. A few of the identified cytomegalovirus-associated TCR beta chains were confirmed in vitro to be specific for cytomegalovirus antigens.

The cohort was made up of several hundred healthy bone marrow donors. At the time of sampling, all cohort members were nominally healthy, though unrecorded immune exposures were likely present. The donor tested CMV seronegative and was one of the 352 seronegative cohort members. A peripheral blood sample was collected from each donor, and TCR beta sequencing was performed on peripheral blood mononuclear cells. Genomic DNA extraction from the blood cell samples was performed with the Qiagen DNeasy Blood Extraction Kit. Germline trimming amounts to 2 bases on V and 6 bases on J, with 9 as the count of junction bases outside the gene matches. The CDR3 contains 16 residues, cysteine and phenylalanine counted. Of all the DNA, just the CDR3 is kept, 48 bases in frame from base 1. The germline V gene supplies CDR1 KGHSH and CDR2 LQKENI.

Sequencing input: PBMCs. The receptor chain draws on TRBV18 and TRBJ2-1; the junction holds 8 bases that match TRBD2. This clonotype originated in a female donor in good health and CMV-seronegative. The CDR3 sequence is CASSPSRSGGGNEQFF. Read as DNA, the sequence is TGTGCCAGCTCACCATCCAGGAGCGGGGGCGGCAATGAGCAGTTCTTC.